The TCR beta chain under discussion was sequenced for a study of T cells expressing NK-cell markers (dated by TCRdb to the early 2020s). Regarding the research as a whole: Three sorted T-cell subsets (CD3+CD56+NKG2C+, CD3+CD56+NKG2C- and CD3+CD56-NKG2C+) from fewer than 10 donors had their TCR beta-chain repertoires profiled. Among the eight sequenced donors, only one was HCMV-seronegative, while the other seven were HCMV-seropositive. Randomly selected healthy volunteers, three men and five women, were used as the eight sequenced donors. Illumina HiSeq 2000/2500, MiSeq or NextSeq was used to sequence libraries as 2 x 150 bp reads.

Of note for this clonotype: Its antigen remains undetermined.

HCMV-specific IgG was detected in serum with a commercial ELISA kit to determine HCMV serostatus. Ficoll density gradient centrifugation was used to isolate peripheral blood mononuclear cells from blood. The sequencer listed for this sample is Illumina HiSeq 2000. 5'RACE template switching, by which a universal primer site and unique molecular identifiers were added, was used to make TCR beta cDNA libraries. Synthesis of cDNA was primed from the TCR beta constant segment and was followed by two consecutive PCR amplification steps. On the authors' methods: MIGEC was used to demultiplex reads and group reads by UMI, and MiTCR was used to assemble and quantify clonotypes. To exclude erroneous sequences, only TCR cDNA sequences supported by at least two reads were retained. The tcR package was used for downstream repertoire analysis, and clonotypes were matched between fractions using CDR3 nucleotide sequence together with V segment. VDJmatch was used to annotate antigen specificity against VDJdb, with one amino acid substitution in CDR3 allowed. The reads went through TCRdb reprocessing, and each CDR3 protein sequence gets one entry with no DNA. TCRdb, not the authors, supplied the V and J calls. The sample table records over 200,000 distinct CDR3 sequences. Clones ranked in the top ten supply about 0.39% of the sample.

The germline V gene supplies CDR1 ENHRY and CDR2 SYGVKD. There are 14 amino acids in the CDR3, from cysteine to phenylalanine inclusive. Only the protein is on record. Study-wide findings and limitations: Those dominant clonotypes were again the most abundant among CD3+CD56-NKG2C+ cells in a handful of donors, at about 25-60.1%. In 5 to 7 donors, the dominant CD3+CD56+NKG2C+ clonotypes ranked among the top 10 CD8+ clonotypes, making up roughly 1.0-7.0% of CD8+ T cells. It remained unclear whether the expanded NKG2C-expressing T cell clones were specific for HCMV antigens.

The receptor was isolated from a man younger than 30 in good health. Donor details come from another sample of the same person, matched by shared clones. The chain joins TRBV10-3 to TRBJ2-5; lacking DNA, the TRBD1 call made by TCRdb goes unchecked. The sequenced material came from blood T cells: a sorted CD56 or NKG2C T cell subset, CD4+ or CD8+ T cells, or bulk PBMC T cells (not recorded which). The CDR3: CAIMLSGPQETQYF.